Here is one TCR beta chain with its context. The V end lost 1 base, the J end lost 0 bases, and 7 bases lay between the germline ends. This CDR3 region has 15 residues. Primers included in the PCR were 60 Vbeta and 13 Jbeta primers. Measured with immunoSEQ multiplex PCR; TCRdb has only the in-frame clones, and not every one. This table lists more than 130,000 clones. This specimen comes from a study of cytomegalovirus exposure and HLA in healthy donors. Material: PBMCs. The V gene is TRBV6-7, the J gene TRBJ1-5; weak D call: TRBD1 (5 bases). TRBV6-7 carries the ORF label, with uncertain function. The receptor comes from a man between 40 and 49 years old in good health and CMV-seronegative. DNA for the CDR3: TGTGCCAGCAGTTACTTCCAGGGTAGCAATCAGCCCCAGCATTTT. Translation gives CASSYFQGSNQPQHF.